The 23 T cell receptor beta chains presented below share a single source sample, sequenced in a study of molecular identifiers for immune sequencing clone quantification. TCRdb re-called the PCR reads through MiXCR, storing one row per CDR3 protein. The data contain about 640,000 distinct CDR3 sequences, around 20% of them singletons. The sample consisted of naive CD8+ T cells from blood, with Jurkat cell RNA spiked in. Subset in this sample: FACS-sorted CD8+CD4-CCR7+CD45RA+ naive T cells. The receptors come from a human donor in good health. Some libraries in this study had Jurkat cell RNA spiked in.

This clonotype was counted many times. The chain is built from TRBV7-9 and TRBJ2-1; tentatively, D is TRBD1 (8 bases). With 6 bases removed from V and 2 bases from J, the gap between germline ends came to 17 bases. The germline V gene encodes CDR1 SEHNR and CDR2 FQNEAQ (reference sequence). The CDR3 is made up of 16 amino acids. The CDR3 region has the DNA TGTGCCAGCAGTCCAAGGACAGGGACTACCTACAATGAGCAGTTCTTC. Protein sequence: CASSPRTGTTYNEQFF.

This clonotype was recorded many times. The chain's CDR3 is CSARDRDTINYEQYF. CDR3 in DNA: TGCAGTGCTAGAGATAGGGACACGATAAACTACGAGCAGTACTTC. This chain links TRBV20-1 with TRBJ2-7; perhaps TRBD1 as D (6 bases). Per the germline V gene, CDR1 is DFQATT and CDR2 is SNEGSKA (reference sequence). Trimming removed 0 bases at V and 3 bases at J, with 15 bases between. The length of the CDR3 is 15 residues.

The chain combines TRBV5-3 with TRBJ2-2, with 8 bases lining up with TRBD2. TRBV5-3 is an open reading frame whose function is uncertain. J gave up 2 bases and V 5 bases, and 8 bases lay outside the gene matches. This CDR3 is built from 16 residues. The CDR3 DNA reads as TGTGCCAGAAGACCCAGGACTAGCCGTAACACCGGGGAGCTGTTTTTT. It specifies CARRPRTSRNTGELFF.

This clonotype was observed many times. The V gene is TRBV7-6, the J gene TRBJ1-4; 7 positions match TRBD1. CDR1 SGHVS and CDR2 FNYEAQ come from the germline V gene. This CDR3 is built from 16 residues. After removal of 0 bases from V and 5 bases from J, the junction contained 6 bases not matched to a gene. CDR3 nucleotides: TGTGCCAGCAGCTTAGCGTTTGGACAGGAAAATGAAAAACTGTTTTTT. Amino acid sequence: CASSLAFGQENEKLFF.

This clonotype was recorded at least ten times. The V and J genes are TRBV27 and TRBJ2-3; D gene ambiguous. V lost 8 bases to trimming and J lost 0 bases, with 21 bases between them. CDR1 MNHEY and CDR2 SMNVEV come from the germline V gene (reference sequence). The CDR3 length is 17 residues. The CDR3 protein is CASQSRGDAPSTDTQYF. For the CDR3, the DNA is TGTGCCAGCCAGTCCCGAGGAGACGCTCCTAGCACAGATACGCAGTATTTT.

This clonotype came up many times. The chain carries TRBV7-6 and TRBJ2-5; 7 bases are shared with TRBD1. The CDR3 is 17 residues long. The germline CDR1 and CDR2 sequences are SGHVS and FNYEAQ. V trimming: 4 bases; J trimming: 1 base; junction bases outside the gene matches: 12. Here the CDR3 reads CASSSYPPGDSQETQYF. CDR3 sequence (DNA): TGTGCCAGCAGCTCCTACCCCCCCGGGGACAGCCAAGAGACCCAGTACTTC.

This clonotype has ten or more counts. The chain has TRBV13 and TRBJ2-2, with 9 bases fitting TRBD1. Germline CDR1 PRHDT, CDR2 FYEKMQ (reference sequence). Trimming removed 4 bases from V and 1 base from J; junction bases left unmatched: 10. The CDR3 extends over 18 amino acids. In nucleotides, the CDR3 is TGTGCCAGCAGCTGGAGCCGGGACAGGGTGGGGAACACCGGGGAGCTGTTTTTT. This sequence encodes CASSWSRDRVGNTGELFF.

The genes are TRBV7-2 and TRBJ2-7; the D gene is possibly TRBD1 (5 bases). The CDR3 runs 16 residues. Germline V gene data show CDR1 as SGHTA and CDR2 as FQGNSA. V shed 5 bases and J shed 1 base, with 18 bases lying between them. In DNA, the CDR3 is TGTGCCAGCAGCAGAACCCCGGTGGACAAATCCTACGAGCAGTACTTC. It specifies CASSRTPVDKSYEQYF.

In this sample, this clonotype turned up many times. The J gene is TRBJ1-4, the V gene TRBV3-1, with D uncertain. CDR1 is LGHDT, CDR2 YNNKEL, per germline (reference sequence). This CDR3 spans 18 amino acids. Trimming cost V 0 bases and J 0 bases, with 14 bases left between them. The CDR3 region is CASSQDTYRSATNEKLFF. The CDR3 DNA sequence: TGTGCCAGCAGCCAAGACACGTACAGAAGTGCAACTAATGAAAAACTGTTTTTT.

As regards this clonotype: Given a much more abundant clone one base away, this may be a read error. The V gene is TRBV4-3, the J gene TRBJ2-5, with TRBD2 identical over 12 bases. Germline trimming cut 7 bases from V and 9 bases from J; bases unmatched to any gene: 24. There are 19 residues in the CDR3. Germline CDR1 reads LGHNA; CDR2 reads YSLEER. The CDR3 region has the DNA TGCGCCAGCATCCCCAACCCACTAGCGGGGGGAGAATCAAGATGGTCCCAGTACTTC. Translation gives CASIPNPLAGGESRWSQYF.

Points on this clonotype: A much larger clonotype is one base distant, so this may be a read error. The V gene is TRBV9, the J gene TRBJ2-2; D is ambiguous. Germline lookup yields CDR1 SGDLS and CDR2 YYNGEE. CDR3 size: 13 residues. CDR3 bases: TGTGCCAGCAGCGGCGTGTCCACCCGGGAGCTGTTTTTT. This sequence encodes CASSGVSTRELFF.

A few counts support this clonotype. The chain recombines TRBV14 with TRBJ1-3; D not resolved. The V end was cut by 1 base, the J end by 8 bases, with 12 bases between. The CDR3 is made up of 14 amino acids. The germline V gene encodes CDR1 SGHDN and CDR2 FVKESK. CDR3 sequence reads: CASSQGWGSDTIYF. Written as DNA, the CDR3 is TGTGCCAGCAGCCAAGGCTGGGGTTCTGACACCATATATTTT.

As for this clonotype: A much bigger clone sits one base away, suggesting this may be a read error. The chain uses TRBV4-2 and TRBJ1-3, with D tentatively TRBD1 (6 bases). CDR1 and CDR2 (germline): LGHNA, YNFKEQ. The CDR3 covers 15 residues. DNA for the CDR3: TGTGCCAGCAGCCAAGAACAGGGTTCTGGAAACACCACATATTTT. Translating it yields CASSQEQGSGNTTYF.

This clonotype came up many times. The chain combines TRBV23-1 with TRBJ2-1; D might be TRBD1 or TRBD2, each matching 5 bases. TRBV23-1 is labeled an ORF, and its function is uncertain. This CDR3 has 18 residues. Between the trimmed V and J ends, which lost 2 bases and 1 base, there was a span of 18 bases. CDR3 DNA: TGCGCCAGCAGTCAAACCCTCCCCCGGGACCGATCCTACAATGAGCAGTTCTTC. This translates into CASSQTLPRDRSYNEQFF.

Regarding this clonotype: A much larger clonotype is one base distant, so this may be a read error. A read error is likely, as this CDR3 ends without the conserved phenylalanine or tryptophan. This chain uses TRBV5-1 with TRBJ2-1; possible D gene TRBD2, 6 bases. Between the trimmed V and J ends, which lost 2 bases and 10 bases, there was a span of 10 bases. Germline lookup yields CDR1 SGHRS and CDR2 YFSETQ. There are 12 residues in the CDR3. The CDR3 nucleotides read TGCGCCAGCAGCTTTGGGGCGGGGGAGCAGTTCTCC. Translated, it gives CASSFGAGEQFS.

CDR3 amino acids: CASSLSPGRPKTEAFF. The DNA for the CDR3 is TGTGCCAGCAGTTTATCCCCGGGACGCCCTAAAACTGAAGCTTTCTTT. The chain has TRBV28 and TRBJ1-1; D might be TRBD1 (5 bases). Germline V gives CDR1 MDHEN, CDR2 SYDVKM. Trimming removed 1 base from V and 5 bases from J, with 17 bases in between. CDR3 length: 16 amino acids.

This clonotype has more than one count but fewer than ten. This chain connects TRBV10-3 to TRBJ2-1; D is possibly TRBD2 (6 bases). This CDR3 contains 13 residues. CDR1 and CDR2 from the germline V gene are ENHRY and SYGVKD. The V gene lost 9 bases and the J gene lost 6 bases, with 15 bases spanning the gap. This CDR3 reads CAILRDLRNEQFF. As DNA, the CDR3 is TGTGCCATACTCCGGGACTTACGCAATGAGCAGTTCTTC.

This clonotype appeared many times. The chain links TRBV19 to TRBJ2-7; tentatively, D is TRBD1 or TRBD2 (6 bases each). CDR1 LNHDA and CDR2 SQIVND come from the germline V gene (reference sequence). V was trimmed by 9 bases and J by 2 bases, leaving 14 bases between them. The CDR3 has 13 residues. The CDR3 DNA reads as TGTGCCAGCAGTGATCGGGGGCCCTACGAGCAGTACTTC. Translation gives CASSDRGPYEQYF.

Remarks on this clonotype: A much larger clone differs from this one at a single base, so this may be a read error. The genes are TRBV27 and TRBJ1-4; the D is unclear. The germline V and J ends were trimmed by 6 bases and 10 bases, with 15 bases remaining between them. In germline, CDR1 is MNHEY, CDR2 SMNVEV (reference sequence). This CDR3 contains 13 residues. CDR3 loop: CASRRLESGKLFF. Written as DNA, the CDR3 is TGTGCCAGCAGGCGTTTGGAGAGTGGAAAACTGTTTTTT.

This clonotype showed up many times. The chain's CDR3 is CASSLGQGRTDTQYF. CDR3 bases: TGTGCCAGCAGCTTAGGACAGGGACGCACAGATACGCAGTATTTT. The gene calls are TRBV11-2 and TRBJ2-3; 7 bases agree with TRBD1. The CDR3 is 15 residues long. Germline V gene data show CDR1 as SGHAT and CDR2 as FQNNGV. With 1 base clipped from V and 1 base from J, the junction kept 2 bases outside the gene matches. Variable domain in full (rest from reference TRBV11-2 and TRBJ2-3): EAGVAQSPRYKIIEKRQSVAFWCNPISGHATLYWYQQILGQGPKLLIQFQNNGVVDDSQLPKDRFSAERLKGVDSTLKIQPAKLEDSAVYLCASSLGQGRTDTQYFGPGTRLTVL.

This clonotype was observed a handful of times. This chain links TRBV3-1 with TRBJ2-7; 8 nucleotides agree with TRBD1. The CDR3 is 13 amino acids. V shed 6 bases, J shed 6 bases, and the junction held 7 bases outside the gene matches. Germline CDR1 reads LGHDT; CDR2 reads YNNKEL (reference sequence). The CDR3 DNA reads TGTGCCAGCAGTCGGACAGGGTGGAGCGAGCAGTACTTC. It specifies CASSRTGWSEQYF.

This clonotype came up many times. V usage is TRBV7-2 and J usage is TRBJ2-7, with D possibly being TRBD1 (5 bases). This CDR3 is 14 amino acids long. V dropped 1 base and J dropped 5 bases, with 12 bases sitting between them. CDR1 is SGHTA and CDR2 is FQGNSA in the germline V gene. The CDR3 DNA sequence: TGTGCCAGCAGCTTAGATTTAGGGGTTAACGAGCAGTACTTC. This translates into CASSLDLGVNEQYF.

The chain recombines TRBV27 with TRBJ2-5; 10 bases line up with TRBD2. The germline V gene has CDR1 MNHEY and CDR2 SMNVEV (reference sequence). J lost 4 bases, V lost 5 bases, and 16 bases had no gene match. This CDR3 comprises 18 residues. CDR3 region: CASSLKAPEREGVETQYF. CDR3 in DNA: TGTGCCAGCAGTCTTAAGGCTCCCGAGCGGGAGGGCGTAGAGACCCAGTACTTC.